This TCR beta chain was documented in a study of blood T cell repertoires in COVID-19. About the research overall: Both acute and convalescent COVID-19 samples were obtained from the United States, Italy and Spain. In each case, the material was cDNA or gDNA derived from T cells, B-cell-depleted T cells, or PBMCs.

This clone was observed a single time. In the authors' methods: Nucleated cell counts were estimated from reference gene primer amplification. Generated by immunoSEQ multiplex PCR, the TCRdb table keeps only in-frame clones and is missing some. The D gene and trimming were derived from the DNA, and the V and J assignments and clone size from that table. The table includes 250,000 to 350,000 clones, around 80% detected once. CDR1 is MNHEY, CDR2 SMNVEV, per germline (reference sequence). V shed 5 bases and J 7 bases; nucleotides not matched to a gene: 12. The length of the CDR3 is 16 residues. V is TRBV27 and J is TRBJ2-1, with TRBD1 matching 9 bases. The source is a woman in her fifties or sixties with acute or convalescent COVID-19. Sample: peripheral blood. This chain's CDR3 is CASSLPTGGAGNEQFF. DNA for the CDR3: TGTGCCAGCAGTCTACCAACAGGGGGCGCAGGTAATGAGCAGTTCTTC.